This section outlines one T cell receptor beta chain sequence together with its context. The CDR3 covers 14 residues. V lost 6 bases and J 4 bases, leaving 18 bases between the germline ends. Per germline, CDR1 SQVTM and CDR2 ANQGSEA. This sample is drawn from a study of blood T cell repertoires in COVID-19. Study background: Samples representing acute and convalescent COVID-19 were sourced from the United States, Italy and Spain.

This table comes from immunoSEQ multiplex PCR, and its TCRdb copy is limited to in-frame clones, with some not included. Found here are over 150,000 clones, 80% of them singletons; the top ten hold roughly 3.4%. Participant age was roughly 18 to 89 years, and participants resided in fewer than 25 US areas. Participants had their cohort set by participant-reported clinical history. The recovered donors of Cohort 3 showed two negative PCRs, clearance, or symptom resolution. The sequence was collected from a woman in her sixties who had recovered from COVID-19. The sample consisted of PBMCs or T cells enriched from blood (not recorded which). The V gene is TRBV29-1, the J gene TRBJ1-2; a possible D gene is TRBD1 (6 bases). CDR3 residues: CSVKGQGPIYGYTF. The CDR3 coding sequence is TGCAGCGTCAAAGGCCAGGGGCCAATCTATGGCTACACCTTC.